The next 14 T cell receptor beta chains were all read from a single sample in a study of T cells after posttransplantation cyclophosphamide. Control samples came 1 year after myeloablative marrow transplants with methotrexate plus calcineurin inhibitor. Produced via immunoSEQ multiplex PCR; TCRdb's table is partial and in-frame only. Found here are over 20,000 clones, 70% to 90% of them singletons; the top ten hold more than 2%. Here the sequenced sample was PBMCs, taken about 400 days after allogeneic stem cell transplant with calcineurin inhibitor and methotrexate. Receptors originate from a female patient aged 30-39 years who received an allogeneic stem cell transplant from an unrelated donor, was CMV-positive, and had acute and chronic GVHD. Part of the T cell pool may stem from the graft donor.

The gene calls are TRBV6-4 and TRBJ2-2, with D possibly TRBD2 on 6 matching bases. V shed 4 bases and J shed 6 bases, with 12 bases lying between them. Germline V lookup: CDR1 MRHNA, CDR2 SNTAGT. CDR3 length: 14 amino acids. CDR3 DNA sequence: TGTGCCAGCAGTGTTACCCCGGGGGCCGGGGAGCTGTTTTTT. Translated: CASSVTPGAGELFF.

This rearrangement joins TRBV5-4 to TRBJ2-1; tentatively, D is TRBD1 (6 bases). Germline-derived CDR1 and CDR2 are SGHNT and YYREEE (reference sequence). The CDR3 is 13 residues long. Trimming removed 4 bases at V and 6 bases at J, with 11 bases between. The DNA of the CDR3 is TGTGCCAGCAGCCGGGGACAAATCAATGAGCAGTTCTTC. Its translation: CASSRGQINEQFF.

CDR3 region: CASQTDTYEQYF. Here the CDR3 DNA reads TGTGCCAGCCAGACAGATACCTACGAGCAGTACTTC. This chain connects TRBV28 to TRBJ2-7; a weak D match, TRBD1 (5 bases). CDR3 length: 12 residues. The germline CDR1 and CDR2 sequences are MDHEN and SYDVKM. With 8 bases removed from V and 2 bases from J, the gap between germline ends came to 10 bases. Full variable domain (remainder filled in from reference TRBV28 and TRBJ2-7): DVKVTQSSRYLVKRTGEKVFLECVQDMDHENMFWYRQDPGLGLRLIYFSYDVKMKEKGDIPEGYSVSREKKERFSLILESASTNQTSMYLCASQTDTYEQYFGPGTRLTVT.

This clone was counted only a few times. The CDR3 reads CASSSTVYGYTF. Here the CDR3 DNA reads TGTGCCAGCAGTTCGACAGTCTATGGCTACACCTTC. The chain combines TRBV28 with TRBJ1-2, with D perhaps matching TRBD1 (5 bases). V was trimmed by 4 bases and J by 4 bases, leaving 7 bases between them. Per germline, CDR1 MDHEN and CDR2 SYDVKM. The CDR3 is made up of 12 amino acids.

The chain has TRBV9 and TRBJ2-1, with unresolved D. V shed 3 bases and J shed 3 bases, with 7 bases lying between them. Germline V gene lookup returns CDR1 SGDLS and CDR2 YYNGEE. This CDR3 spans 13 amino acids. In DNA, the CDR3 is TGTGCCAGCAGCGCGACTGACTACAATGAGCAGTTCTTC. Its protein is CASSATDYNEQFF. The full variable domain, with the rest looked up from reference TRBV9 and TRBJ2-1, is DSGVTQTPKHLITATGQRVTLRCSPRSGDLSVYWYQQSLDQGLQFLIQYYNGEERAKGNILERFSAQQFPDLHSELNLSSLELGDSALYFCASSATDYNEQFFGPGTRLTVL.

The chain uses TRBV5-1 and TRBJ1-2; 7 bases fit TRBD1. The CDR3 extends over 12 amino acids. Per germline, CDR1 SGHRS and CDR2 YFSETQ. The trim removed 4 bases at V and 8 bases at J, leaving 5 bases unmatched. CDR3 bases: TGCGCCAGCAGCGCTGACAGGGCCGGCTACACCTTC. Protein product: CASSADRAGYTF.

The V gene is TRBV5-1, the J gene TRBJ1-5; D is perhaps TRBD1 (5 bases). With 1 base removed from V and 3 bases from J, the gap between germline ends came to 11 bases. There are 15 residues in the CDR3. Germline V gene sequence: CDR1 SGHRS, CDR2 YFSETQ. CDR3 coding DNA: TGCGCCAGCAGCTTGACCTCAGGGAACAATCAGCCCCAGCATTTT. Translation gives CASSLTSGNNQPQHF.

The chain uses TRBV5-5 and TRBJ1-2, with no clear D. CDR1 and CDR2 from the germline V gene are SGHKS and YYEKEE (reference sequence). The CDR3 runs 13 residues. The ends were cut back, 5 bases at V and 6 bases at J, with 14 bases in the middle. The CDR3 nucleotides read TGTGCCAGCAGTTGGGCAGCGGGCAATGGCTACACCTTC. This codes for CASSWAAGNGYTF. Variable domain in full (rest from reference TRBV5-5 and TRBJ1-2): DAGVTQSPTHLIKTRGQQVTLRCSPISGHKSVSWYQQVLGQGPQFIFQYYEKEERGRGNFPDRFSARQFPNYSSELNVNALLLGDSALYLCASSWAAGNGYTFGSGTRLTVV.

The count of this clone is one. This rearrangement joins TRBV5-6 to TRBJ1-6; 9 nucleotides agree with TRBD1. Per germline, CDR1 SGHDT and CDR2 YYEEEE. J gave up 10 bases and V 4 bases, and 9 bases lay outside the gene matches. The CDR3 runs to 15 residues. The CDR3 bases are TGTGCCAGCAGCCCCCTGGACAGGGGCAGATCACCCCTCCACTTT. Its protein product is CASSPLDRGRSPLHF.

This chain links TRBV5-6 with TRBJ2-7; weak D call: TRBD1 (6 bases). Germline V gives CDR1 SGHDT, CDR2 YYEEEE. The CDR3 runs to 15 residues. The V end lost 2 bases, the J end lost 2 bases, and 14 bases lay between the germline ends. The CDR3 sequence is CASSLGMTGPYEQYF. In nucleotides, the CDR3 is TGTGCCAGCAGCTTAGGGATGACAGGCCCCTACGAGCAGTACTTC.

This chain uses TRBV13 with TRBJ1-1, with a possible D match to TRBD1 (6 bases). Trimming took 1 base from V and 11 from J, leaving 23 bases between them. The CDR3 runs to 16 residues. Looked up from germline, CDR1 is PRHDT and CDR2 is FYEKMQ (reference sequence). The CDR3 nucleotides read TGTGCCAGCAGCTTAGAGGTACCCCGACAGGCGATAGGGGCTTTCTTT. Its translation is CASSLEVPRQAIGAFF.

The chain combines TRBV7-2 with TRBJ1-1; D is ambiguous. Trimming pared 5 bases from V and 4 bases from J, leaving 14 bases between. Germline CDR1 SGHTA, CDR2 FQGNSA. The CDR3 has 14 residues. The CDR3 loop is CASSPPYSFTEAFF. Here the CDR3 DNA reads TGTGCCAGCAGCCCCCCTTACTCTTTCACTGAAGCTTTCTTT.

This clone showed up just a few times. This chain uses TRBV6-1 with TRBJ2-7; D uncertain. The CDR3 is 11 amino acids. The V gene's germline CDR1 is MNHNS and CDR2 SASEGT. Trimming pared 6 bases from V and 3 bases from J, leaving 6 bases between. The CDR3 loop reads CASSQNYEQYF. CDR3 sequence (DNA): TGTGCCAGCAGCCAGAACTACGAGCAGTACTTC.

The chain joins TRBV7-9 to TRBJ1-4, with D possibly matching TRBD1 (5 bases). The CDR3 is 14 residues long. Per the germline V gene, CDR1 is SEHNR and CDR2 is FQNEAQ (reference sequence). Trimming took 1 base from V and 7 from J, leaving 10 bases between them. CDR3 in DNA: TGTGCCAGCAGCTTAGTCAGGGTTGGTGAAAAACTGTTTTTT. Protein product: CASSLVRVGEKLFF.